This note documents a single TCR beta chain sequence. Its antigen is not identified. TCRdb's copy holds only in-frame clones and misses some; the assay was immunoSEQ multiplex PCR. The repertoire consists of about 360,000 clones, with roughly 88% occurring once and the leading ten covering under 0.95%. The data belong to a study of cytomegalovirus exposure and HLA in healthy donors. Study findings and constraints: It was around 160 TCR beta chains that were listed as cytomegalovirus-associated. A few chains linked to CMV were shown in vitro to be specific for CMV antigens.

The CDR3 covers 16 residues. Trimming took off 1 base at V and 2 bases at J, with 13 bases between the two ends. Per the germline V gene, CDR1 is MNHNS and CDR2 is SASEGT. Sequenced material: PBMCs. This clonotype originated in a woman aged 18-29 years in good health and CMV-seronegative. The V call is TRBV6-1, the J call TRBJ2-3, with D perhaps TRBD2 (6 bases). CDR3 in DNA: TGTGCCAGCAGTGAAGTGGGGGGACCCTTCACAGATACGCAGTATTTT. It encodes CASSEVGGPFTDTQYF.